This TCR beta chain derives from a study of blood T cells in healthy people across ages. This CDR3 has 14 amino acids. Germline V CDR1 and CDR2: SNHLY, FYNNEI. This clonotype was detected once. What it binds is not known. Next came a second PCR, run for about 6 to 12 cycles, which used a sample-barcoded 5' primer along with a J-beta primer mix. Every cDNA was tagged by a template-switch adaptor with 12 random nucleotides. TCRdb re-called the 5' RACE reads through MiXCR, storing one row per CDR3 protein. The sample has 1.5 million to 2 million distinct CDR3 sequences, under 30% seen once; the top ten hold approximately 7.7%. Overall study results and limits: Naive CD4+ cell counts and diversity both ran higher in long-lived than in aged donors. Any changes in expanded clonotypes were possibly confounded, as donor CMV status remained unknown. Any conclusive comparison of naive versus antigen-experienced cells was prevented by using unsorted PBMCs.

The source material was blood. V gene TRBV2 combines with J gene TRBJ2-1, with TRBD1 matching over 8 bases. The end of the DNA is better explained by TRBJ2-7, so the J call may be wrong. The sequence came from a woman aged 30 to 39 in good health. This chain's CDR3 is CASREPGTGYEQYF. The CDR3, as DNA: TGTGCCAGCAGGGAACCCGGGACAGGTTACGAGCAGTACTTC.